This TCR beta chain was recovered during a study of CD8 T cells in ankylosing spondylitis. Study-wide findings and caveats: Ankylosing spondylitis blood seemed to carry a telltale TCR beta motif made of roughly 8 highly homologous variants. Matched synovial fluid from ankylosing spondylitis patients was reported to be enriched for disease-linked clones.

Trimming took 0 bases from V and 6 from J, leaving 13 bases between them. Germline CDR1 SGHRS, CDR2 YFSETQ. There are 14 residues in the CDR3. Concerning this clonotype itself: Its antigen remains unidentified.

One entry per CDR3 protein results from TCRdb running MiXCR on the 5' RACE reads. The data hold approximately 290,000 distinct CDR3 sequences, with around 20% observed a single time. This TCR derives from a female donor with ankylosing spondylitis or in good health (not recorded which). The chain uses TRBV5-1 and TRBJ2-7, with D possibly matching TRBD1 (5 bases). Sample: blood, either unsorted or a sorted T cell fraction (not recorded which). The CDR3: CASSLEAIQGEQYF. DNA of the CDR3: TGCGCCAGCAGCTTGGAGGCAATTCAGGGCGAGCAGTACTTC.